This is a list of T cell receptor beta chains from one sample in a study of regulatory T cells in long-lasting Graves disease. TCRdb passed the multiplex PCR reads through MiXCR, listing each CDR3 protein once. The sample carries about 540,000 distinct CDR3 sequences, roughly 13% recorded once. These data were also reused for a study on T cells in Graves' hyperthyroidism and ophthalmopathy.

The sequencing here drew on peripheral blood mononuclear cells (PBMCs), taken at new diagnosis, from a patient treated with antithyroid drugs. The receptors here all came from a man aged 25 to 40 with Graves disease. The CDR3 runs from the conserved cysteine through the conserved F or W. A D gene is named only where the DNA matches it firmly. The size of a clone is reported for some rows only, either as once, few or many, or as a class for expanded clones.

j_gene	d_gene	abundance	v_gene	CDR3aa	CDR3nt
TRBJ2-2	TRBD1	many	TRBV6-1	CASRRQGTGELFF	TGTGCCAGCCGCAGACAGGGGACCGGGGAGCTGTTTTTT
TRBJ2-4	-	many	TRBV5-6	CASSLVGGNIQYF	TGTGCCAGCAGCTTGGTAGGCGGAAACATTCAGTACTTC
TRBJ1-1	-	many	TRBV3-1	CASSPKGPGAEAFF	TGTGCCAGCTCCCCTAAGGGACCAGGCGCTGAAGCTTTCTTT
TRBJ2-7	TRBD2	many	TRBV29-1	CSVVLAGSSYEQYF	TGCAGCGTTGTTCTAGCGGGGAGCTCCTACGAGCAGTACTTC
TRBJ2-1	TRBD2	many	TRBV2	CASTGLAGNDEQFF	TGTGCCAGCACCGGACTAGCGGGAAACGATGAGCAGTTCTTC
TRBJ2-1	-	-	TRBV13	CASSLAGAPHNEQFF	TGTGCCAGCAGCTTAGCGGGAGCCCCCCACAATGAGCAGTTCTTC
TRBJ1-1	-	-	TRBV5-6	CASSLLQMNTEAFF	TGTGCCAGCAGCTTGTTACAGATGAACACTGAAGCTTTCTTT
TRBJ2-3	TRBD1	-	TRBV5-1	CASSPTGAVADTQYF	TGCGCCAGCAGCCCCACAGGGGCAGTGGCAGATACGCAGTATTTT
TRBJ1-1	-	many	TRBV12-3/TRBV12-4	CASSPGGVATEAFF	TGTGCCAGCAGTCCCGGGGGGGTGGCCACTGAAGCTTTCTTT
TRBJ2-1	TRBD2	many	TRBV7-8	CASKSSGSLGSYNEQFF	TGTGCCAGCAAGTCTAGCGGGAGTTTGGGCTCCTACAATGAGCAGTTCTTC
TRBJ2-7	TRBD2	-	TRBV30	CAWNPQRELPYEQYF	TGTGCCTGGAACCCCCAGCGGGAGCTCCCCTACGAGCAGTACTTC
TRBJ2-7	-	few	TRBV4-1	CASSQGDPTYEQYF	TGTGCCAGCAGCCAAGGGGACCCAACCTACGAGCAGTACTTC
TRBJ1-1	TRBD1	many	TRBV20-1	CSARARQGSTEAFF	TGCAGTGCTAGAGCAAGACAGGGAAGTACTGAAGCTTTCTTT
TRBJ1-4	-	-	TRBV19	CASRREGNEKLFF	TGTGCCAGTAGAAGGGAGGGGAATGAAAAACTGTTTTTT
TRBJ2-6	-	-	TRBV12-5	CASCSSSGANVLTF	TGTGCTAGTTGCAGCAGCTCTGGGGCCAACGTCCTGACTTTC
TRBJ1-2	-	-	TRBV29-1	CSVEDGFGGYTF	TGCAGCGTTGAAGATGGCTTCGGTGGCTACACCTTC
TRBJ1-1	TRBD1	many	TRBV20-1	CSASRDRAIRAEAFF	TGCAGTGCTAGCCGGGACAGGGCGATACGAGCTGAAGCTTTCTTT
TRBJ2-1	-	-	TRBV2	CASTGQGNEQFF	TGTGCCAGCACCGGGCAGGGGAATGAGCAGTTCTTC
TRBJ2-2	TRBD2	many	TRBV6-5	CASSYSRQGLASNTGELFF	TGTGCCAGCAGTTACTCGAGACAGGGACTAGCGTCGAACACCGGGGAGCTGTTTTTT
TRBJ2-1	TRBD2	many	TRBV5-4	CASSSGISGRRDEQFF	TGTGCCAGCAGCTCGGGAATTAGCGGGAGAAGGGATGAGCAGTTCTTC
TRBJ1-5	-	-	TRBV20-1	CSARDITGSRGQPQHF	TGCAGTGCTAGAGACATAACCGGCAGCCGAGGCCAGCCCCAGCATTTT
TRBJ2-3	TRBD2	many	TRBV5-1	CASSLGGLAADTQYF	TGCGCCAGCAGCTTGGGGGGACTAGCGGCAGATACGCAGTATTTT
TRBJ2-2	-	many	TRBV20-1	CSAREASLNTGELFF	TGCAGTGCTAGAGAGGCGAGCCTGAACACCGGGGAGCTGTTTTTT
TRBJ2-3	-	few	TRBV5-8	CASSSGTLGTDTQYF	TGTGCCAGCAGCTCGGGGACACTAGGGACCGATACGCAGTATTTT
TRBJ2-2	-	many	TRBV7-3	CASSALEGGPPGGELFF	TGTGCCAGCAGCGCCCTGGAGGGAGGCCCCCCAGGCGGGGAGCTGTTTTTT
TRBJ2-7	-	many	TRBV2	CASSEERFSYEQYF	TGTGCCAGCAGTGAGGAGCGGTTCTCCTACGAGCAGTACTTC
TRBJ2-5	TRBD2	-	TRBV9	CASSPRLAGAETQYF	TGTGCCAGCAGCCCCCGACTAGCGGGAGCAGAGACCCAGTACTTC
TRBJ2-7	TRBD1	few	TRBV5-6	CASSIGTGFAEQYF	TGTGCCAGCAGCATTGGGACAGGGTTCGCCGAGCAGTACTTC
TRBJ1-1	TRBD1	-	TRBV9	CASSEETGRDTEAFF	TGTGCCAGCAGCGAGGAGACAGGGAGGGACACTGAAGCTTTCTTT
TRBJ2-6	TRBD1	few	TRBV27	CASSQRTGRGAGANVLTF	TGTGCCAGCAGTCAACGGACAGGGAGAGGCGCGGGGGCCAACGTCCTGACTTTC
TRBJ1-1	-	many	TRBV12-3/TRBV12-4	CASIPTGNTEAFF	TGTGCCAGCATCCCGACAGGGAACACTGAAGCTTTCTTT
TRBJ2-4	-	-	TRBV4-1	CASSQPREGVAKNIQYF	TGCGCCAGCAGCCAACCTCGGGAAGGGGTGGCCAAAAACATTCAGTACTTC
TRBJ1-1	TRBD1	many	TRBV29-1	CSVEGQWSTEAFF	TGCAGCGTGGAGGGACAGTGGAGCACTGAAGCTTTCTTT
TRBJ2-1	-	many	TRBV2	CASRQGPLGGPNEQFF	TGTGCCAGCAGACAAGGCCCCCTTGGGGGCCCCAATGAGCAGTTCTTC
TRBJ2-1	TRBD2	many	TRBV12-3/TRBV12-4	CASSFLAGGPVNEQFF	TGTGCCAGCAGTTTCCTAGCGGGAGGGCCCGTTAATGAGCAGTTCTTC
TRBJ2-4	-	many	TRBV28	CASSSARAGQYF	TGTGCCAGCAGTTCAGCCCGGGCGGGTCAGTACTTC
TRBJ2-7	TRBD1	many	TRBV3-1	CASSPLTGPYEQYF	TGTGCCAGCAGCCCTCTGACAGGGCCGTACGAGCAGTACTTC
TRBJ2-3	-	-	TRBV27	CASSRTWADTQYF	TGTGCCAGCAGTCGGACCTGGGCAGATACGCAGTATTTT
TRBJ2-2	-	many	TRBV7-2	CASTSGSTGELFF	TGTGCCAGCACCTCGGGGAGTACCGGGGAGCTGTTTTTT